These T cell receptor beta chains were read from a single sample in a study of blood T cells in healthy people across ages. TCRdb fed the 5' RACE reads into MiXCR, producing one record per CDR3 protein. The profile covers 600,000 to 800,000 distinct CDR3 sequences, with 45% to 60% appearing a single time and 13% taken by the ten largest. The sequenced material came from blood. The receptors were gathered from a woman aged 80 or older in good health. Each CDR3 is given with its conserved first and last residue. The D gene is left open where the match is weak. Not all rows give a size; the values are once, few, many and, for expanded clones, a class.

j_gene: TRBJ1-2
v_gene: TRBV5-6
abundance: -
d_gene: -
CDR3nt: TGTGCCAGCATCCTATCCGGGAGTCGAAGCTACACCTTC
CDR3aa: CASILSGSRSYTF

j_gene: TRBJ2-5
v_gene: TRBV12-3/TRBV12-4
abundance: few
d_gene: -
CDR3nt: TGTGCCAGCAGTCCCGGGAGTGAGGGGGAGACCCAGTACTTC
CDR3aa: CASSPGSEGETQYF

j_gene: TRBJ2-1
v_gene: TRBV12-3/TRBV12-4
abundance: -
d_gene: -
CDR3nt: TGTGCCAGCAGTTTGTTTACGGAGCAGTTCTTC
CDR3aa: CASSLFTEQFF

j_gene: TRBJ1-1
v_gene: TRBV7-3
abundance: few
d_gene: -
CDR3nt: TGTGCCAGCAGCTTATACCAGAACACTGAAGCTTTCTTT
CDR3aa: CASSLYQNTEAFF

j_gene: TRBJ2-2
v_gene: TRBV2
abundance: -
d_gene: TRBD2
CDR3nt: TGTGCCAGCAGAGCTTCAGCGGGGGGGGGCACCGGGGAGCTGTTTTTT
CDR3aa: CASRASAGGGTGELFF

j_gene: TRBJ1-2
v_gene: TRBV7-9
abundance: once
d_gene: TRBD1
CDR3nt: TGTGCCAGCAGCTTAAAACAGGGGGCCGAGGGTGGCTACACCTTC
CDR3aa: CASSLKQGAEGGYTF

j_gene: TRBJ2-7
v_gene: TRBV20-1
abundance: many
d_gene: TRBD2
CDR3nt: TGCAGTGCTAGACCCCCTAGCGGGCGCTCCTACGAGCAGTACTTC
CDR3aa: CSARPPSGRSYEQYF

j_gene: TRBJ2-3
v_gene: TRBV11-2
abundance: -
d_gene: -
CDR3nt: TGTGCCAGCGGGAGAGTCACAGATACGCAGTATTTT
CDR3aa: CASGRVTDTQYF

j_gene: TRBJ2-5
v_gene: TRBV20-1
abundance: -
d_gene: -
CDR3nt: TGCAGTGCCCCCGTAGGGGGGCAAGAGACCCAGTACTTC
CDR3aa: CSAPVGGQETQYF

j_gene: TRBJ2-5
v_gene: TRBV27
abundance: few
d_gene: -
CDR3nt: TGTGCCAGCAGTTCAACGGGACTCCTCTACAATGAGCAGTACTTC
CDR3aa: CASSSTGLLYNEQYF

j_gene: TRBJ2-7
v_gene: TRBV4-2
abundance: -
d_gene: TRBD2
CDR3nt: TGTGCCAGCAGCCAGGAAGCTAGCGGGATCTCCTACGAGCAGTACTTC
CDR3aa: CASSQEASGISYEQYF

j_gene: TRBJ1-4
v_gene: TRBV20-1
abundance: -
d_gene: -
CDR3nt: TGCAGTGCTAGAGTGACCGGGGCAAAAGGAAAACTGTTTTTT
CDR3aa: CSARVTGAKGKLFF

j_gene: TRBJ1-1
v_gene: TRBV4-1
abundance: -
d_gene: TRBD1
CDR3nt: TGCGCCAGCAGCCAAGATCAGGGGGCCGACGCTTTCTTT
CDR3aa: CASSQDQGADAFF

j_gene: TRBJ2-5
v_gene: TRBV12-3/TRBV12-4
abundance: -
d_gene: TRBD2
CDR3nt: TGTGCCAGCACTATGCAGGGACTAGCGGGAGAGAGGTACTTC
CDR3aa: CASTMQGLAGERYF

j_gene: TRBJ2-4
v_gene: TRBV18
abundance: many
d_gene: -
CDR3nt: TGTGCCAGCTCACCACAACAATCCGCGGGCATTCAGTACTTC
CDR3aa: CASSPQQSAGIQYF

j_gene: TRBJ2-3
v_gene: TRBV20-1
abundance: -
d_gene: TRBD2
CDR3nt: TGCAGTGCTAGAGTGGGGGGGACCACAGATACGCGGTATTTT
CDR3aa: CSARVGGTTDTRYF

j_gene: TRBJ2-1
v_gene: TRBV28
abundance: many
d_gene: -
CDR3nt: TGTGCCAGCAGGCCCACTAGCTTAAGGAATGAGCAGTTCTTC
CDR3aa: CASRPTSLRNEQFF

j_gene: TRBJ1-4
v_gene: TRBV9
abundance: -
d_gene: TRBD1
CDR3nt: TGTGCCAGCAGCTCCTGGACAGGGACTAATGAAAAACTGTTTTTT
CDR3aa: CASSSWTGTNEKLFF

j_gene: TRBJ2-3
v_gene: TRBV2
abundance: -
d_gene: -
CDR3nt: TGTGCCAGCAATCGAGGGGTGAGCACAGATACGCAGTATTTT
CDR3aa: CASNRGVSTDTQYF

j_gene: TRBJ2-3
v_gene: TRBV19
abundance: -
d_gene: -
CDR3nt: TGTGCCAGTAGTATTAAGGCAGATACGCAGTATTTT
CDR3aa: CASSIKADTQYF

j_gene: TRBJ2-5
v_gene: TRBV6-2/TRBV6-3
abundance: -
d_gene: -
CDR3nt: TGTGCCAGCAGCAAAACCCTCCTAGAGACCCAGTACTTC
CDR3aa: CASSKTLLETQYF

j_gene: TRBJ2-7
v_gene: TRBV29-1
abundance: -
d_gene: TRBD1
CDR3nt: TGCAGCGCCTTAATGGACAGGGCCTACGAGCAGTACTTC
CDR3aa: CSALMDRAYEQYF

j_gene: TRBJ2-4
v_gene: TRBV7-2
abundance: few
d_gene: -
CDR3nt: TGTGCCAGCAGCCCAGAGGGAGGTAACATTCAGTACTTC
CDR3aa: CASSPEGGNIQYF

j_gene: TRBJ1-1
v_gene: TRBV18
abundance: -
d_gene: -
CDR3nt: TGTGCTAGCTCACCGGGTAGGGTTTATGCTTTCTTT
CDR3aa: CASSPGRVYAFF

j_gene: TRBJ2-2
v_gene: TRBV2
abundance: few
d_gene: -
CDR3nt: TGTGCCAGCAGTGGTGCAGACCCCATTACCGGGGAGCTGTTTTTT
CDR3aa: CASSGADPITGELFF

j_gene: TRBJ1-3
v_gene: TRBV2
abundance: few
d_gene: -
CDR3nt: TGTGCCAGCAGTCCAGGGGCCAGCTCTGGAAACACCATATATTTT
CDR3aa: CASSPGASSGNTIYF

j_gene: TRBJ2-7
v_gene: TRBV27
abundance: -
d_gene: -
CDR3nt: TGTGCCAGCAGTCTTCGGACTTCCAGCTCCTACGAGCAGTACTTC
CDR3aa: CASSLRTSSSYEQYF

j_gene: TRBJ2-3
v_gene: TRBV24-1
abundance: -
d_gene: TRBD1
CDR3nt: TGTGCCACCAGTGATTTCGACAGGGGGCGAAGGGATACGCAGTATTTT
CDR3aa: CATSDFDRGRRDTQYF

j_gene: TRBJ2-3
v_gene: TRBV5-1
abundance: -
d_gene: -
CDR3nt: TGCGCCAGCAGCTTAGGGGGAATCAAAGATACGCAGTATTTT
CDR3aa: CASSLGGIKDTQYF

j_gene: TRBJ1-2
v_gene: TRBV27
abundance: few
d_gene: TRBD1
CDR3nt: TGTGCCAGCGGTAAACAGGGGGCTTCTGGCTACACCTTC
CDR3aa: CASGKQGASGYTF

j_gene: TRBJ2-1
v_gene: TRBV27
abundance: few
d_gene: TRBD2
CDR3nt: TGTGCCAGCAGTCCACTAGCGGGAGGCAGCCGGGTCTACAATGAGCAGTTCTTC
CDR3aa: CASSPLAGGSRVYNEQFF

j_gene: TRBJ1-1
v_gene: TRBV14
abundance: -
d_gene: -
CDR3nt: TGTGCCAGCAGCCAAGAGGGGGTCGCTGAAGCTTTCTTT
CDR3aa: CASSQEGVAEAFF

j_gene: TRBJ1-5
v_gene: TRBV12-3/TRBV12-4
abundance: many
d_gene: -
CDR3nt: TGTGCCAGCAGCCGAGACAGTATTTATCAGCCCCAGCATTTT
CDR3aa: CASSRDSIYQPQHF

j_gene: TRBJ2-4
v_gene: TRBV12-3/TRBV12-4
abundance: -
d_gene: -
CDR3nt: TGTGCCAGCCGTACAACTCGGGGATCCAAAAACATTCAGTACTTC
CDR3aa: CASRTTRGSKNIQYF

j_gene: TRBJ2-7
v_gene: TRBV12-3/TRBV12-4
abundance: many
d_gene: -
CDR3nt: TGTGCCAGCAGAGGACAGTCCTACGAGCAGTACTTC
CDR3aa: CASRGQSYEQYF

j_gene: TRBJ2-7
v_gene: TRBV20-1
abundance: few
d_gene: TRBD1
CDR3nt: TGCAGTGCTAGAGATGGGGGACAGGGACCCCACGAGCAGTACTTC
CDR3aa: CSARDGGQGPHEQYF

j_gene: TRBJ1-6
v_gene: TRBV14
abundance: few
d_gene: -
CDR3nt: TGTGCCAGCAGCCCCGGGACATCCGATAATTCACCCCTCCACTTT
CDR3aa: CASSPGTSDNSPLHF

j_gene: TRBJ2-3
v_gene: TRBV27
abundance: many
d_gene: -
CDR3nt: TGTGCCAGCAGTTCCTACGTTTCAGATACGCAGTATTTT
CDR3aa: CASSSYVSDTQYF

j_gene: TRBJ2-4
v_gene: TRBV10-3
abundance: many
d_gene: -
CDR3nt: TGTGCCATCAGTGAGCAGGGCCTAGCCAAAAACATTCAGTACTTC
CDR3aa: CAISEQGLAKNIQYF

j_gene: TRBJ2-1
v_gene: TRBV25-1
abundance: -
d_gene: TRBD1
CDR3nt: TGTGCCAGCAGTGAATTTGGGACAGGGGGCCATAATGAGCAGTTCTTC
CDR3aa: CASSEFGTGGHNEQFF